This T cell receptor (beta chain) was captured by sequencing in a study of blood T cell repertoires in COVID-19. About the research overall: Material from acute and convalescent COVID-19 was sourced from the United States, Italy and Spain. T cells, B-cell-depleted T cells, or PBMCs supplied cDNA or gDNA.

Only a few counts were recorded for this clone. The authors' processing: Reference gene primers were amplified, and this amplification served to estimate nucleated cell counts. This table comes from immunoSEQ multiplex PCR, and its TCRdb copy is limited to in-frame clones, with some not included. V, J and clone size were drawn from that table, and D and trimming were deduced from the DNA. The data contain about 90,000 clones, approximately 86% of them singletons. The TCR originated in a man aged 45 to 65 with acute or convalescent COVID-19. Source material: peripheral blood.

CDR3 bases: TGTGCCAGCAGCCCGACGGGTGGTGGCAATGAGCAGTTCTTC. Its translation is CASSPTGGGNEQFF. V is TRBV6-5 and J is TRBJ2-1; D unclear. Germline values: CDR1 MNHEY, CDR2 SVGAGI. The CDR3 runs 14 residues. V shed 6 bases and J shed 6 bases, with 15 bases lying between them.